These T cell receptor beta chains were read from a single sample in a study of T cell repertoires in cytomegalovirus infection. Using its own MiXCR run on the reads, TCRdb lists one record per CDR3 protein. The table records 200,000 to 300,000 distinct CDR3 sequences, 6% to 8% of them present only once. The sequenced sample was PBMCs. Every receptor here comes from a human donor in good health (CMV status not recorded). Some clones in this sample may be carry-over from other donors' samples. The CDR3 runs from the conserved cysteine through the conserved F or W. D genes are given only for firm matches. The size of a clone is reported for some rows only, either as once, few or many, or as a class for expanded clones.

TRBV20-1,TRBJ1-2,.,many,TGCAGTGCTAGAGAGGGGGGAGACTATGGCTACACCTTC,CSAREGGDYGYTF
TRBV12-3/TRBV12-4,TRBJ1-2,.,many,TGTGCCAGCAGTTCGATCGTCCTCGGCTACACCTTC,CASSSIVLGYTF
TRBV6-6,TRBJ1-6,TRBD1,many,TGTGCCAGCAGTGAGTGGGACAGGGGATCGGATTCACCCCTCCACTTT,CASSEWDRGSDSPLHF
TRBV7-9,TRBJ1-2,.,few,TGTGCCAGCAGCTTCGACAGCCTGAGTGGCTACACCTTC,CASSFDSLSGYTF
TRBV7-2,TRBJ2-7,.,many,TGTGCCAGCAGCTTAGCAGTGGGGACTCCCTACGAGCAGTACTTC,CASSLAVGTPYEQYF
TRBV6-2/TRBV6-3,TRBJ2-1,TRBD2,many,TGTGCCAGCAGTTACCGCCTAGCGGGGGTCCCCGACAATGAGCAGTTCTTC,CASSYRLAGVPDNEQFF
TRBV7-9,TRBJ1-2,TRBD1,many,TGTGCCAGCAGCGAGCAACAGGGGTATGGCTACACCTTC,CASSEQQGYGYTF
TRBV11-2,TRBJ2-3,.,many,TGTGCCAGCAGCTTGATGGCAGCCAGCACAGATACGCAGTATTTT,CASSLMAASTDTQYF
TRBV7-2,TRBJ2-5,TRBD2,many,TGTGCCAGCAGCCCTCCCGGGACTAGCGGGGGGGCAAAGACCCAGTACTTC,CASSPPGTSGGAKTQYF
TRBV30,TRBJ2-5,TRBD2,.,TGTGCCTGGAGTGTACCTAGCGGGGGGATGTACCAAGAGACCCAGTACTTC,CAWSVPSGGMYQETQYF
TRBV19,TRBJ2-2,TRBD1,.,TGTGCCAGTGGACGAGGGTCGGGACAGGGGAACACCGGGGAGCTGTTTTTT,CASGRGSGQGNTGELFF
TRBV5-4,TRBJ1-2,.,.,TGTGCCAGCAGCTTGGCCAACACCCAGAAGGGAGGCTACACCTTC,CASSLANTQKGGYTF
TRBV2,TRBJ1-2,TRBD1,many,TGTGCCAGCAGTGTTCAACAGGGGTTCTATGGCTACACCTTC,CASSVQQGFYGYTF
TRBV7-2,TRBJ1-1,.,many,TGTGCCAGCAGCCTGGAGGGGTGGAGCACTGAAGCTTTCTTT,CASSLEGWSTEAFF
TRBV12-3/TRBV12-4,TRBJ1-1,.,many,TGTGCCAGCAGCCCGGGTCTCCCCGGGGCGGTAGCTTTCTTT,CASSPGLPGAVAFF
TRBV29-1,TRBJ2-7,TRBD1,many,TGCAGCGTTAACAGGGGCTACGAGCAGTACTTC,CSVNRGYEQYF
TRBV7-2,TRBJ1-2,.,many,TGTGCCAGCAGCTTAACAGACCTCTATGGCTACACCTTC,CASSLTDLYGYTF
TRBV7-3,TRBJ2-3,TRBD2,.,TGTGCCAGCAGCCCACGCGGGAGAAACACAGATACGCAGTATTTT,CASSPRGRNTDTQYF
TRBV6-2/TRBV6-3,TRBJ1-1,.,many,TGTGCCAGCAGCCAAACTGAACAGGGTGAAGCTTTCTTT,CASSQTEQGEAFF
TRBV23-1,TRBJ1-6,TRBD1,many,TGCGCCAGCAGTCACTTGGGACAGCTCTATAATTCACCCCTCCACTTT,CASSHLGQLYNSPLHF
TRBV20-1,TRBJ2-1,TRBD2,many,TGCAGTGCTAGATGGGTCCTTGGGGGGGATGAGCAGTTCTTC,CSARWVLGGDEQFF
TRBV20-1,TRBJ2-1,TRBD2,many,TGCAGTGCTAGTATCGGGACTAGCGTTCGCGATGAGCAGTTCTTC,CSASIGTSVRDEQFF
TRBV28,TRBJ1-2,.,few,TGTGCCAGCAGTTTAGTCACGGCTCTGGGCTATGGCTACACCTTC,CASSLVTALGYGYTF
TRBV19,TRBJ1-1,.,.,TGTGCCAGTAGTATAGCAGGGAGCTATGAAGCTTTCTTT,CASSIAGSYEAFF
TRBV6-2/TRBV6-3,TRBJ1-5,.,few,TGTGCCAGCAGTTACGCGGGAGACAATCAGCCCCAGCATTTT,CASSYAGDNQPQHF
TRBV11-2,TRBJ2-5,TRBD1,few,TGTGCCAGCAGCTTCGACAGGGAAGAGACCCAGTACTTC,CASSFDREETQYF
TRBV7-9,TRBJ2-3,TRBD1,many,TGTGCCAGCAGCTTCTTGGACAGGGGCACAGATACGCAGTATTTT,CASSFLDRGTDTQYF
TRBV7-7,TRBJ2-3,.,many,TGTGCTATAAAAGGGAGCATCACAGATACGCAGTATTTT,CAIKGSITDTQYF
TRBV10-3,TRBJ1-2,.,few,TGTGCCATCAGGGGACGTCCAGGGAACTATGGCTACACCTTC,CAIRGRPGNYGYTF
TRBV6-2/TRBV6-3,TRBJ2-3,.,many,TGTGCCAGCAGTTACGGAGGGAGCACTAGCACAGATACGCAGTATTTT,CASSYGGSTSTDTQYF
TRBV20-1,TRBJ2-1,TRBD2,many,TGCAGTTTTCTCGAGGGACTAGCGTCCTACAATGAGCAGTTCTTC,CSFLEGLASYNEQFF
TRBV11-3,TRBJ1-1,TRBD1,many,TGTGCCAGCAGCGCGGGACAGTCGGGGCGGACTGAAGCTTTCTTT,CASSAGQSGRTEAFF
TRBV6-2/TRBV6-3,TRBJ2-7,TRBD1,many,TGTGCCAGCAGTACAGGGGGCCCGCTGTACTTC,CASSTGGPLYF
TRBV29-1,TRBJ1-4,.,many,TGCAGCGGAGGAGCAACTAATGAAAAACTGTTTTTT,CSGGATNEKLFF
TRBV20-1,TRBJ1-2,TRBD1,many,TGCAGTGCCCGACCCACCGGGACAGCTAACTATGGCTACACCTTC,CSARPTGTANYGYTF
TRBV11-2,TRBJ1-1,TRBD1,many,TGTGCCAGCAGCCCCGACAGGGGCACTGAAGCTTTCTTT,CASSPDRGTEAFF
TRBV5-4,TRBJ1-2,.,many,TGTGCCAGCAGCTTGGTTGGCAGAAACTATGGCTACACCTTC,CASSLVGRNYGYTF
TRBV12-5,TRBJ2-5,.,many,TGTGCTAGTGGTTTAGGGGAAGAGACCCAGTACTTC,CASGLGEETQYF
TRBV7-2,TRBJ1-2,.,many,TGTGCCAGCAGCGTTCAGGGGTATGGCTACACCTTC,CASSVQGYGYTF
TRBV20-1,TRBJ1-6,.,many,TGCAGTGCTAGAGAGTACGGAAGCCATTCACCCCTCCACTTT,CSAREYGSHSPLHF
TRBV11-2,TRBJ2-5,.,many,TGTGCCAGTACTACAGGGAGAGAGACCCAGTACTTC,CASTTGRETQYF
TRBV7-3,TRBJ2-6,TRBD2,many,TGTGCCAGCAGCTTCGAGCGGGGAGCGGGTGGGGCCAACGTCCTGACTTTC,CASSFERGAGGANVLTF
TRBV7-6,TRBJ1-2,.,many,TGTGCCAGCAGCTTAGCGGTAGGGGGGGCGCTTAATGGCTACACCTTC,CASSLAVGGALNGYTF
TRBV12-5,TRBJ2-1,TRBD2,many,TGTGCTAGTGGACCTAGCGGGTCCTACAATGAGCAGTTCTTC,CASGPSGSYNEQFF
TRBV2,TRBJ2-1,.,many,TGTGCCAGCAGTGCCGTCGGCTACAATGAGCAGTTCTTC,CASSAVGYNEQFF
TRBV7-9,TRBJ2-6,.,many,TGTGCCAGCAGCTTACACCTCGTGGGGGGAAGGGCCAACGTCCTGACTTTC,CASSLHLVGGRANVLTF
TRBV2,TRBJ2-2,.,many,TGTGCCAGCAGTGAAGTGGCTGGGTTGACCGGGGAGCTGTTTTTT,CASSEVAGLTGELFF
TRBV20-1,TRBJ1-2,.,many,TGCAGTGCTAGCCTTGGGTCGAATGGCTACACCTTC,CSASLGSNGYTF
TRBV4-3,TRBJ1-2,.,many,TGCGCCAGCAGCCAAGTCGTAGGAGATTATGGCTACACCTTC,CASSQVVGDYGYTF
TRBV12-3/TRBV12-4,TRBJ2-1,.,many,TGTGCCAGCAGCCCCGCCCCTAGAGGCGGCAAGGGTGAGCAGTTCTTC,CASSPAPRGGKGEQFF
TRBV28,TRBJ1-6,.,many,TGTGCCAGCAGTTTATTGGGTACCGGGTCACCCCTCCACTTT,CASSLLGTGSPLHF
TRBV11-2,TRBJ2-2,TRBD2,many,TGTGCCAGCACCATCCGCCGGGGGGTGAACACCGGGGAGCTGTTTTTT,CASTIRRGVNTGELFF